This TCR beta chain comes out of a study of T cell responses to AZD1222 COVID-19 vaccine. Study conclusions and caveats: Baseline seropositives among AZD1222 recipients totaled only five or six. Spike as a whole was targeted by vaccine-associated CD4 TCRs, dominant at 160-218 and 743-854.

Profiled with immunoSEQ multiplex PCR; TCRdb holds only in-frame clones, not every one. The sample carries nearly 200,000 clones, roughly 92% recorded once. About this clone itself: The antigen is not known.

Trimming cost V 1 base and J 8 bases; bases outside gene matches: 6. Germline CDR1 is SGDLS and CDR2 is YYNGEE. The CDR3 loop spans 14 amino acids. The receptor's source is an adult who received the AZD1222 COVID-19 vaccine. The chain has TRBV9 and TRBJ2-1; 7 bases line up with TRBD2. The specimen was peripheral blood, collected 28 days after the second AZD1222 dose. CDR3 DNA: TGTGCCAGCAGCGTACCCGGGGGGTGGGATGAGCAGTTCTTC. This codes for CASSVPGGWDEQFF.